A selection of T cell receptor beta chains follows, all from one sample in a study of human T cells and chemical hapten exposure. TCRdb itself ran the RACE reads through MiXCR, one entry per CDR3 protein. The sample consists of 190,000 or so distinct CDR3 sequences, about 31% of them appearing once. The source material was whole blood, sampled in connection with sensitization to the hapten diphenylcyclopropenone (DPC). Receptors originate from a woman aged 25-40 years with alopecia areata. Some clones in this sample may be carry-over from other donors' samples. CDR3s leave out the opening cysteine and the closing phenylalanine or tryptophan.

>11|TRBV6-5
ASSYFRNDEQY
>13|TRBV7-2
ASSLAGPGANVLT
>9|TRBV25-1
ASSRNYGYT
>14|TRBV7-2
ASSWGLAGGGDTQY
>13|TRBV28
ASSTPLTSNQPQH
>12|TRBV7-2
ASSPDRSQETQY
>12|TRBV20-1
SPSGGNGNYEQY
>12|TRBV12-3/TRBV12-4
AGSRQATAYEQY
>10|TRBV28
ASSPPEGQGN
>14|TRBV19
ASSIHPGTGTGELF
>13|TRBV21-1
ASSKGTGYQETQY
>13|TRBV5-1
ASSPYDPSTDTQY
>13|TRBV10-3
AISAGGPSTDTQY
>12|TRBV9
ASSVATDTDTQY
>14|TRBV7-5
ISVSEPRPDTGELF
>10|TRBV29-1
SARAGSNEQF
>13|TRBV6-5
ASSSTSSGANVLT
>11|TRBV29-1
SVNRQGNTEAF
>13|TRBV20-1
SARMTGAGNQPQH
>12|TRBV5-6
ASSLRAGNSPLH
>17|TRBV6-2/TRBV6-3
ASSGRDRGPISSYNEQF
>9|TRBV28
ASSLWPEAF
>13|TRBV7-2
ASSPGGLGQETQY
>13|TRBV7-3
ASSKGQGSAGELF
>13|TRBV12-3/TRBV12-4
ASRRTASSNQPQH
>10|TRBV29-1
SVASRAGVYT
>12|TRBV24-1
ATSGRANTGELF
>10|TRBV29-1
SVTPTHNEQF
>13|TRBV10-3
AISGGVGDNSPLH
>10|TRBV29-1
SVPSAMDEQF
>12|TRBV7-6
ASSLETLQETQY
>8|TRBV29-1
SVDIYGYT
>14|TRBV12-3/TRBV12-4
ASSPPGHPYGNIQY
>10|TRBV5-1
ASSFLGHEQY
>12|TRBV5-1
ASSSGQGLNEQF
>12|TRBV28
ASRPAGLSYEQY
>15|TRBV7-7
ASSLARGPSSYNEQF
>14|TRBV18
ASSPRIGTSNSPLH
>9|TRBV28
ASSPGRGAF
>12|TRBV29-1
SVEEHRSQGIQY
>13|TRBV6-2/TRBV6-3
ASRESGQNNQPQH
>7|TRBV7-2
ASSLEAF
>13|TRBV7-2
ASSPSRPGANVLT
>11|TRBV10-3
ASRTSGVEEQY
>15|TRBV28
ASSQYGPSGLSYEQY
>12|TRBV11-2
ASSLDRGQGEQY
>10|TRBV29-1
SVEANNYGYT
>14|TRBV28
ASTIFGGGPGGTIY